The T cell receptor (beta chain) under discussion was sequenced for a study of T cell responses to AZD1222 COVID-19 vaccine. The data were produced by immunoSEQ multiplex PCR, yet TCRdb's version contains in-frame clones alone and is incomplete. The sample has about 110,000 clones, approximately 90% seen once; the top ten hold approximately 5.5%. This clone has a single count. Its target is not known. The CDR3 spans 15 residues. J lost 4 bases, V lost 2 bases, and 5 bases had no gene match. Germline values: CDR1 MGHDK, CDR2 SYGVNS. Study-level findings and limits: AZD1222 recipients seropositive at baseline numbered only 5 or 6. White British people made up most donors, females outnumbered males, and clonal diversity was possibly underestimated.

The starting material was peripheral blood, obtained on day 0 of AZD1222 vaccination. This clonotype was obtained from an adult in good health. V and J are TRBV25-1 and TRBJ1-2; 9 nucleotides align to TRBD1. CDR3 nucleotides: TGTGCCAGCAGTGAAAGTTGGGACAGGGCCTATGGCTACACCTTC. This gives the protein CASSESWDRAYGYTF.